One sample yielded the 32 T cell receptor beta chains listed below, sequenced in a study of human versus mouse CDR3 diversity and MHC coevolution. Only in-frame clones appear in the TCRdb table, and some are missing; sequencing was by immunoSEQ multiplex PCR. This sample yields fewer than 80,000 clones, of which approximately 90% are seen a single time; more than 0.13% belongs to the top ten. Sequences were obtained from naive CD4+ T cells from blood. Subset noted: CD45RO-negative CD62L-positive naive CD4 T cells. These receptors originate from a person aged 30-69 years in good health.

The chain joins TRBV19 to TRBJ1-1; 8 nucleotides match TRBD1. The germline CDR1 and CDR2 sequences are LNHDA and SQIVND (reference sequence). The CDR3 totals 16 residues. The trim removed 6 bases at V and 5 bases at J, leaving 14 bases unmatched. CDR3 region: CASRPPWLQGGTEAFF. CDR3 in DNA: TGTGCCAGTAGACCCCCCTGGCTACAGGGGGGTACTGAAGCTTTCTTT.

V is TRBV28 and J is TRBJ2-1; D gene ambiguous. V lost 5 bases and J lost 1, with 6 bases in between. The CDR3 has 13 amino acids. CDR1 is MDHEN and CDR2 is SYDVKM in the germline V gene. DNA for the CDR3: TGTGCCAGCAGTCTAACTTCCTACAATGAGCAGTTCTTC. Translating gives CASSLTSYNEQFF. Full variable domain (missing parts from reference TRBV28 and TRBJ2-1): DVKVTQSSRYLVKRTGEKVFLECVQDMDHENMFWYRQDPGLGLRLIYFSYDVKMKEKGDIPEGYSVSREKKERFSLILESASTNQTSMYLCASSLTSYNEQFFGPGTRLTVL.

V and J are TRBV5-1 and TRBJ2-1; the D gene is possibly TRBD2 (5 bases). Trimming took off 4 bases at V and 4 bases at J, with 12 bases between the two ends. CDR3 size: 14 residues. The germline gives CDR1 SGHRS, CDR2 YFSETQ. The CDR3 DNA follows: TGCGCCAGCAGCGGACTCGGGGTTTACAATGAGCAGTTCTTC. This encodes CASSGLGVYNEQFF.

The rearrangement links TRBV14 to TRBJ2-1, with D uncertain. Germline values: CDR1 SGHDN, CDR2 FVKESK. The V end lost 1 base, the J end lost 8 bases, and 12 bases lay between the germline ends. The CDR3 has 14 residues. The CDR3 coding sequence is TGTGCCAGCAGCCAAGTCCCTGTCTTTTATGAGCAGTTCTTC. It is translated as CASSQVPVFYEQFF.

The chain combines TRBV2 with TRBJ1-4; 9 nucleotides agree with TRBD1. The CDR3 contains 13 residues. The V segment lost 6 bases and the J segment 7 bases; nucleotides outside the gene matches: 3. Germline V gene lookup returns CDR1 SNHLY and CDR2 FYNNEI. The CDR3 bases are TGTGCCAGCAGGCGACAGGGGGGTGAAAAACTGTTTTTT. Translating it yields CASRRQGGEKLFF.

The chain employs TRBV9 and TRBJ2-5; 7 nucleotides align to TRBD2. There are 15 residues in the CDR3. Germline V gives CDR1 SGDLS, CDR2 YYNGEE. V lost 0 bases to trimming and J lost 11 bases; unmatched junction nucleotides: 13. CDR3 DNA: TGTGCCAGCAGCGTAGGGGGAGGGCCGAGGAAGGAGCAGTACTTC. It codes for CASSVGGGPRKEQYF.

This clone has just a few counts. The chain employs TRBV4-1 and TRBJ1-4; 12 bases map to TRBD1. The germline V gene has CDR1 MGHRA and CDR2 YSYEKL. This CDR3 is 14 amino acids long. J lost 8 bases, V lost 5 bases, and 3 bases had no gene match. For the CDR3, the DNA is TGCGCCAGCAGCTCCGGGACAGGGGGCGAAAAACTGTTTTTT. The encoded protein is CASSSGTGGEKLFF.

This clone was detected only once. V gene TRBV6-1 combines with J gene TRBJ2-5; possibly TRBD2 for D (6 bases). V dropped 11 bases and J dropped 1 base, with 14 bases sitting between them. Looked up from germline, CDR1 is MNHNS and CDR2 is SASEGT. This CDR3 has 13 residues. The CDR3 here is CACGRGPQETQYF. The CDR3 DNA is TGTGCCTGCGGGCGGGGTCCCCAAGAGACCCAGTACTTC.

The V and J genes are TRBV6-1 and TRBJ1-1; a possible D gene is TRBD1 (6 bases). V gave up 7 bases and J gave up 11 bases, with 17 bases separating them. Per the germline V gene, CDR1 is MNHNS and CDR2 is SASEGT. This CDR3 is 12 amino acids long. The CDR3 bases are TGTGCCAGCATCCGGGACATTGGGTGGGCTTTCTTT. Translated: CASIRDIGWAFF.

The chain is built from TRBV18 and TRBJ1-2; D is possibly TRBD1 (5 bases). The V gene's germline CDR1 is KGHSH and CDR2 LQKENI. Trimming removed 6 bases from V and 0 bases from J, with 17 bases in between. CDR3 length: 16 residues. For the CDR3, the DNA is TGTGCCAGCTCCCCCACGCGGGGGACCACTAACTATGGCTACACCTTC. Its translation: CASSPTRGTTNYGYTF.

The V call is TRBV2, the J call TRBJ2-3; 10 nucleotides line up with TRBD2. V shed 6 bases and J 2 bases; nucleotides not matched to a gene: 2. The CDR3 contains 14 residues. Germline CDR1 is SNHLY and CDR2 is FYNNEI. As DNA, the CDR3 is TGTGCCAGCAGACTAGCGGGATCCACAGATACGCAGTATTTT. This gives the protein CASRLAGSTDTQYF.

V is TRBV4-1 and J is TRBJ1-1, with 7 bases lining up with TRBD1. J gave up 0 bases and V 4 bases, and 2 bases lay outside the gene matches. The CDR3 runs to 14 residues. The germline V gene encodes CDR1 MGHRA and CDR2 YSYEKL. CDR3 DNA: TGCGCCAGCAGCCCCGGGACAGTGAACACTGAAGCTTTCTTT. The encoded protein is CASSPGTVNTEAFF.

The V and J genes are TRBV5-1 and TRBJ2-7, with 9 bases matching TRBD1. V was pared by 1 base and J by 5 bases, with 7 bases of the junction left unmatched. The CDR3 length is 15 residues. Germline V gene data show CDR1 as SGHRS and CDR2 as YFSETQ. This CDR3 reads CASSLTQGASHEQYF. The DNA of the CDR3 is TGCGCCAGCAGCTTGACACAGGGGGCGTCCCACGAGCAGTACTTC.

A single count supports this clone. The chain joins TRBV11-1 to TRBJ2-7; 8 bases map to TRBD2. After removal of 4 bases from V and 4 bases from J, the junction contained 9 bases not matched to a gene. The CDR3 is 15 residues long. Germline CDR1 SGHAT, CDR2 FQDESV (reference sequence). CDR3 bases: TGTGCCAGCAGCTCCGGCACTAGCGGCCTTTACGAGCAGTACTTC. Its protein is CASSSGTSGLYEQYF.

The chain has TRBV19 and TRBJ1-5; a possible D gene is TRBD1 (5 bases). Germline CDR1 is LNHDA and CDR2 is SQIVND (reference sequence). The CDR3 covers 15 residues. The germline V and J ends were trimmed by 4 bases and 1 base, with 11 bases remaining between them. The CDR3 DNA is TGTGCCAGTAGTAGGGGCGACCGGAGCAATCAGCCCCAGCATTTT. Translating gives CASSRGDRSNQPQHF.

This clone was observed once. The chain employs TRBV5-1 and TRBJ2-3, with D tentatively TRBD1 (6 bases). Trimming pared 0 bases from V and 0 bases from J, leaving 11 bases between. This CDR3 comprises 16 residues. Germline V CDR1 and CDR2: SGHRS, YFSETQ. The CDR3 loop reads CASSLGLQGSTDTQYF. In nucleotides, the CDR3 is TGCGCCAGCAGCTTGGGTCTTCAGGGGAGCACAGATACGCAGTATTTT.

The chain is built from TRBV6-6 and TRBJ2-7, with D possibly matching TRBD1 (6 bases). CDR3 length: 14 residues. Trimming took off 6 bases at V and 0 bases at J, with 12 bases between the two ends. CDR1 MNHNY and CDR2 SVGAGI come from the germline V gene (reference sequence). CDR3 DNA: TGTGCCAGCAGACCCAACAGGGACTCCTACGAGCAGTACTTC. Translating gives CASRPNRDSYEQYF.

V gene TRBV6-4 combines with J gene TRBJ2-2; 7 nucleotides agree with TRBD1. The V segment lost 6 bases and the J segment 5 bases; nucleotides outside the gene matches: 0. The V gene's germline CDR1 is MRHNA and CDR2 SNTAGT. The CDR3 contains 12 residues. Here the CDR3 reads CASSRGTGELFF. Written as DNA, the CDR3 is TGTGCCAGCAGCAGGGGGACCGGGGAGCTGTTTTTT.

CDR3 sequence (DNA): TGTGCCGTGCGCCGCATGAACACTGAAGCTTTCTTT. Its protein product is CAVRRMNTEAFF. This rearrangement joins TRBV28 to TRBJ1-1, with D uncertain. The V gene lost 11 bases and the J gene lost 0 bases, with 10 bases spanning the gap. Germline V lookup: CDR1 MDHEN, CDR2 SYDVKM. The CDR3 consists of 12 residues.

The V call is TRBV30, the J call TRBJ1-1, with D perhaps matching TRBD1 (5 bases). Germline CDR1 reads GTSNPN; CDR2 reads SVGIG (reference sequence). The CDR3 contains 13 residues. V shed 4 bases and J shed 0 bases, with 9 bases lying between them. CDR3: CAWKGRMNTEAFF. CDR3 sequence (DNA): TGTGCCTGGAAGGGGAGGATGAACACTGAAGCTTTCTTT. Using reference TRBV30 and TRBJ1-1 for the parts outside the CDR3, the full variable domain is SQTIHQWPATLVQPVGSPLSLECTVEGTSNPNLYWYRQAAGRGLQLLFYSVGIGQISSEVPQNLSASRPQDRQFILSSKKLLLSDSGFYLCAWKGRMNTEAFFGQGTRLTVV.

The chain has TRBV30 and TRBJ2-2; the D is unclear. V was pared by 3 bases and J by 2 bases, with 7 bases between. The CDR3 covers 13 residues. Germline CDR1 and CDR2: GTSNPN and SVGIG (reference sequence). CDR3 bases: TGTGCCTGGAGACCGACAAACACCGGGGAGCTGTTTTTT. Its translation is CAWRPTNTGELFF.

This clone was picked up one time. This chain joins TRBV2 and TRBJ1-5; D may be TRBD1 (5 bases). Germline values: CDR1 SNHLY, CDR2 FYNNEI. The CDR3 runs 16 residues. The V gene lost 6 bases and the J gene lost 4 bases, with 19 bases spanning the gap. CDR3: CASSAAAQAGNQPQHF. CDR3 nucleotide sequence: TGTGCCAGCAGCGCCGCGGCACAGGCAGGAAATCAGCCCCAGCATTTT.

The chain couples TRBV27 to TRBJ1-6; no reliable D call. This CDR3 region has 15 residues. CDR1 is MNHEY, CDR2 SMNVEV, per germline (reference sequence). Trimming removed 2 bases at V and 7 bases at J, with 12 bases between. The CDR3 here is CASSLKPYWNSPLHF. CDR3 DNA: TGTGCCAGCAGTTTAAAACCCTACTGGAATTCACCCCTCCACTTT.

The gene calls are TRBV6-1 and TRBJ1-5; D may be TRBD1 (5 bases). The CDR3 has 15 amino acids. V shed 10 bases and J shed 0 bases, with 16 bases lying between them. Germline V gene sequence: CDR1 MNHNS, CDR2 SASEGT. CDR3 coding DNA: TGTGCCACACAGGAGACCTGGAATAGCAATCAGCCCCAGCATTTT. This encodes CATQETWNSNQPQHF.

This clone was seen a single time. This chain uses TRBV29-1 with TRBJ2-7; TRBD1 matches 7 bases. Germline V gene sequence: CDR1 SQVTM, CDR2 ANQGSEA. The CDR3 spans 13 residues. V was clipped by 1 base and J by 3 bases; unmatched bases: 3. The CDR3 nucleotides read TGCAGCGTTGAAGGCCGGGACAGCTACGAGCAGTACTTC. It specifies CSVEGRDSYEQYF.

The rearrangement uses TRBV20-1 and TRBJ2-3; tentative D call: TRBD1 (5 bases). The CDR3 is 11 amino acids. Trimming removed 7 bases at V and 7 bases at J, with 12 bases between. Germline CDR1 DFQATT, CDR2 SNEGSKA (reference sequence). The CDR3 reads CSVPTGHTQYF. CDR3 sequence (DNA): TGCAGTGTCCCCACAGGCCATACGCAGTATTTT.

The J gene is TRBJ2-1, the V gene TRBV5-1, with 12 bases that match TRBD2. Trimming cost V 0 bases and J 10 bases; bases outside gene matches: 8. Germline lookup yields CDR1 SGHRS and CDR2 YFSETQ. This CDR3 has 16 amino acids. CDR3 DNA sequence: TGCGCCAGCAGCTTGGGCCTAGCGGGGGGGCAAGTAGAGCAGTTCTTC. This translates into CASSLGLAGGQVEQFF. The full variable domain, rest sourced from reference TRBV5-1 and TRBJ2-1, is KAGVTQTPRYLIKTRGQQVTLSCSPISGHRSVSWYQQTPGQGLQFLFEYFSETQRNKGNFPGRFSGRQFSNSRSEMNVSTLELGDSALYLCASSLGLAGGQVEQFFGPGTRLTVL.

The V gene is TRBV29-1, the J gene TRBJ1-2; 8 bases are shared with TRBD1. CDR3 length equals 13 residues. Looked up from germline, CDR1 is SQVTM and CDR2 is ANQGSEA. The V gene end was trimmed by 3 bases and the J gene end by 7 bases; junction bases not matched to a gene: 7. The CDR3 DNA reads TGCAGCGTTGACGGTCAGGGGGCGGGTGGCTACACCTTC. Amino acid sequence: CSVDGQGAGGYTF.

The chain uses TRBV4-1 and TRBJ2-1, with 9 bases lining up with TRBD2. The CDR3 has 16 amino acids. From germline, CDR1 is MGHRA and CDR2 YSYEKL. V was clipped by 4 bases and J by 4 bases; unmatched bases: 8. CDR3 in amino acids: CASSLQGGLAYNEQFF. CDR3 nucleotides: TGCGCCAGCAGCCTCCAGGGGGGACTAGCATACAATGAGCAGTTCTTC.

CDR3: CASSYPEENTEAFF. The CDR3 nucleotides are TGTGCCAGCAGTTATCCCGAGGAGAACACTGAAGCTTTCTTT. This chain connects TRBV6-6 to TRBJ1-1, with D hard to call. The CDR3 is 14 amino acids. V was cut by 3 bases and J by 1 base, with 9 bases left in between. Per the germline V gene, CDR1 is MNHNY and CDR2 is SVGAGI (reference sequence).

This chain joins TRBV19 and TRBJ1-1; D call uncertain. This CDR3 comprises 14 residues. Looked up from germline, CDR1 is LNHDA and CDR2 is SQIVND (reference sequence). V shed 3 bases and J shed 0 bases, with 8 bases lying between them. CDR3 residues: CASSMIVMNTEAFF. CDR3 in DNA: TGTGCCAGTAGTATGATAGTCATGAACACTGAAGCTTTCTTT. Drawing the rest from reference TRBV19 and TRBJ1-1, the complete variable domain is DGGITQSPKYLFRKEGQNVTLSCEQNLNHDAMYWYRQDPGQGLRLIYYSQIVNDFQKGDIAEGYSVSREKKESFPLTVTSAQKNPTAFYLCASSMIVMNTEAFFGQGTRLTVV.

The chain joins TRBV5-4 to TRBJ2-5; no clear D gene. The V end was cut by 2 bases, the J end by 2 bases, with 7 bases between. This CDR3 spans 13 amino acids. Germline values: CDR1 SGHNT, CDR2 YYREEE (reference sequence). The CDR3 protein is CASSFAAQETQYF. CDR3 in DNA: TGTGCCAGCAGCTTTGCGGCACAAGAGACCCAGTACTTC.